These T cell receptor beta chains were read from a single sample in a study of sequential checkpoint blockade in melanoma. Generated by immunoSEQ multiplex PCR, the TCRdb table keeps only in-frame clones and is missing some. The table includes around 12,000 clones, around 74% detected once. Sequenced material: CD8+ T cells sorted from blood (inferred from file names), taken from a patient given nivolumab and ipilimumab in sequence. These receptors all come from a human donor with melanoma. CDR3s include the opening cysteine and the closing phenylalanine or tryptophan. The D gene is left open where the match is weak. Size tells how often a clone was seen (once, few, many) or the class of an expanded clone, and some rows leave it out.

v_gene: TRBV27; d_gene: NA; j_gene: TRBJ1-5; abundance: NA; CDR3aa: CASSLAGWTPQHF; CDR3nt: TGTGCCAGCAGTTTAGCAGGGTGGACGCCCCAGCATTTT
v_gene: TRBV5-1; d_gene: NA; j_gene: TRBJ2-7; abundance: NA; CDR3aa: CASNWQGTDEQYF; CDR3nt: TGCGCCAGCAACTGGCAGGGTACGGACGAGCAGTACTTC
v_gene: TRBV28; d_gene: TRBD1; j_gene: TRBJ2-7; abundance: NA; CDR3aa: CASSPPGTESYEQYF; CDR3nt: TGTGCCAGCAGCCCTCCCGGGACAGAGAGCTACGAGCAGTACTTC
v_gene: TRBV4-2; d_gene: NA; j_gene: TRBJ2-7; abundance: NA; CDR3aa: CASSRGRESYEQYF; CDR3nt: TGTGCCAGCAGCCGAGGACGGGAGTCCTACGAGCAGTACTTC
v_gene: TRBV7-9; d_gene: NA; j_gene: TRBJ2-1; abundance: NA; CDR3aa: CASSDSAGEFF; CDR3nt: TGTGCCAGCAGCGACAGCGCTGGGGAGTTCTTC
v_gene: TRBV7-8; d_gene: NA; j_gene: TRBJ2-7; abundance: few; CDR3aa: CASSLLAGANEQYF; CDR3nt: TGTGCCAGCAGTTTATTGGCGGGGGCCAACGAGCAGTACTTC
v_gene: TRBV7-2; d_gene: NA; j_gene: TRBJ2-5; abundance: NA; CDR3aa: CASSDRSDGEETQYF; CDR3nt: TGTGCCAGCAGCGACCGGAGCGATGGGGAGGAGACCCAGTACTTC
v_gene: TRBV6-6; d_gene: TRBD2; j_gene: TRBJ2-5; abundance: once; CDR3aa: CASRPLAGGEETQYF; CDR3nt: TGTGCCAGCAGGCCCCTAGCGGGAGGTGAAGAGACCCAGTACTTC
v_gene: TRBV6-5; d_gene: NA; j_gene: TRBJ2-7; abundance: NA; CDR3aa: CASSYSRGGYEQYF; CDR3nt: TGTGCCAGCAGTTACTCAAGGGGGGGCTACGAGCAGTACTTC
v_gene: TRBV6-1; d_gene: TRBD1; j_gene: TRBJ1-5; abundance: NA; CDR3aa: CASSESRGTGNQPQHF; CDR3nt: TGTGCCAGCAGTGAGTCCAGGGGGACGGGCAATCAGCCCCAGCATTTT
v_gene: TRBV6-5; d_gene: TRBD1; j_gene: TRBJ1-1; abundance: NA; CDR3aa: CASNHPDRGNTEAFF; CDR3nt: TGTGCCAGCAACCACCCGGACAGGGGGAACACTGAAGCTTTCTTT
v_gene: TRBV5-1; d_gene: TRBD2; j_gene: TRBJ2-1; abundance: NA; CDR3aa: CASSLDRAGGWNEQFF; CDR3nt: TGCGCCAGCAGCTTGGATCGAGCGGGAGGGTGGAATGAGCAGTTCTTC
v_gene: TRBV7-9; d_gene: TRBD2; j_gene: TRBJ2-7; abundance: NA; CDR3aa: CAEGGLAGGDEQYF; CDR3nt: TGTGCCGAGGGGGGGCTAGCGGGAGGTGACGAGCAGTACTTC
v_gene: TRBV2; d_gene: TRBD1; j_gene: TRBJ1-1; abundance: NA; CDR3aa: CASSDGYGQGNTEAFF; CDR3nt: TGTGCCAGCAGTGATGGATATGGACAGGGAAATACTGAAGCTTTCTTT
v_gene: TRBV5-1; d_gene: TRBD2; j_gene: TRBJ2-1; abundance: NA; CDR3aa: CASRSGLAGANEQFF; CDR3nt: TGCGCCAGCAGATCGGGACTAGCGGGTGCCAATGAGCAGTTCTTC
v_gene: TRBV7-2; d_gene: NA; j_gene: TRBJ2-3; abundance: NA; CDR3aa: CASSLALTSTDTQYF; CDR3nt: TGTGCCAGCAGCTTAGCGCTAACTAGCACAGATACGCAGTATTTT
v_gene: TRBV7-9; d_gene: TRBD2; j_gene: TRBJ2-7; abundance: NA; CDR3aa: CASSTSGGPPGYEQYF; CDR3nt: TGTGCCAGCAGCACTAGCGGGGGCCCCCCCGGCTACGAGCAGTACTTC
v_gene: TRBV28; d_gene: NA; j_gene: TRBJ1-1; abundance: NA; CDR3aa: CASSLWGGGDTEAFF; CDR3nt: TGTGCCAGCAGTTTATGGGGAGGGGGGGACACTGAAGCTTTCTTT
v_gene: TRBV19; d_gene: TRBD1; j_gene: TRBJ1-6; abundance: NA; CDR3aa: CASSIHRRDRAFDQGNSPLHF; CDR3nt: TGTGCCAGTAGTATTCACAGGAGGGACAGGGCCTTTGACCAAGGTAATTCACCCCTCCACTTT
v_gene: TRBV9; d_gene: NA; j_gene: TRBJ2-1; abundance: NA; CDR3aa: CASSVDPGTYNEQFF; CDR3nt: TGTGCCAGCAGCGTAGACCCAGGGACCTACAATGAGCAGTTCTTC
v_gene: TRBV27; d_gene: TRBD1; j_gene: TRBJ1-2; abundance: NA; CDR3aa: CASSSRQGHPYGYTF; CDR3nt: TGTGCCAGCAGTAGCCGACAGGGACATCCCTATGGCTACACCTTC
v_gene: TRBV5-6; d_gene: NA; j_gene: TRBJ1-5; abundance: NA; CDR3aa: CASSSSVYSNQPQHF; CDR3nt: TGTGCCAGCAGCTCTTCCGTTTATAGCAATCAGCCCCAGCATTTT
v_gene: TRBV9; d_gene: TRBD2; j_gene: TRBJ2-4; abundance: once; CDR3aa: CASSYTNGRGLDIQYF; CDR3nt: TGTGCCAGCAGCTACACGAATGGGAGGGGTTTGGACATTCAGTACTTC
v_gene: TRBV4-3; d_gene: NA; j_gene: TRBJ2-6; abundance: medium-sized; CDR3aa: CASGRSGTGANVLTF; CDR3nt: TGCGCCAGCGGAAGGTCAGGGACTGGGGCCAACGTCCTGACTTTC
v_gene: TRBV7-9; d_gene: NA; j_gene: TRBJ2-7; abundance: NA; CDR3aa: CASSLAPGQSSYEQYF; CDR3nt: TGTGCCAGCAGCTTAGCGCCGGGACAAAGCTCCTACGAGCAGTACTTC
v_gene: TRBV10-2; d_gene: TRBD1; j_gene: TRBJ2-7; abundance: few; CDR3aa: CASSYLGTGGYEQYF; CDR3nt: TGCGCCAGCAGTTACCTCGGGACAGGGGGCTACGAGCAGTACTTC
v_gene: TRBV28; d_gene: NA; j_gene: TRBJ2-2; abundance: few; CDR3aa: CASSLTGNTGELFF; CDR3nt: TGTGCCAGCAGTTTAACAGGGAACACCGGGGAGCTGTTTTTT
v_gene: TRBV6-4; d_gene: TRBD1; j_gene: TRBJ1-1; abundance: NA; CDR3aa: CASSDRGTGLRTEAFF; CDR3nt: TGTGCCAGCAGTGACCGCGGGACAGGGCTGAGGACTGAAGCTTTCTTT
v_gene: TRBV7-9; d_gene: NA; j_gene: TRBJ2-2; abundance: few; CDR3aa: CASSLDGGELFF; CDR3nt: TGTGCCAGCAGCTTAGACGGCGGGGAGCTGTTTTTT
v_gene: TRBV6-1; d_gene: NA; j_gene: TRBJ1-2; abundance: few; CDR3aa: CASSEGLDGYTF; CDR3nt: TGTGCCAGCAGTGAAGGGCTGGATGGCTACACCTTC
v_gene: TRBV11-2; d_gene: NA; j_gene: TRBJ2-6; abundance: NA; CDR3aa: CASSPGLEANVLTF; CDR3nt: TGTGCCAGCAGCCCGGGTCTCGAGGCCAACGTCCTGACTTTC
v_gene: TRBV5-4; d_gene: NA; j_gene: TRBJ2-2; abundance: NA; CDR3aa: CASSFTAGRKNTGELFF; CDR3nt: TGTGCCAGCAGCTTCACCGCGGGTCGGAAGAACACCGGGGAGCTGTTTTTT
v_gene: TRBV4-3; d_gene: NA; j_gene: TRBJ1-5; abundance: few; CDR3aa: CASSLYRASQPQHF; CDR3nt: TGCGCCAGCAGCCTCTACAGGGCCAGCCAGCCCCAGCATTTT
v_gene: TRBV6-5; d_gene: NA; j_gene: TRBJ1-2; abundance: NA; CDR3aa: CASTISTGLYGYTF; CDR3nt: TGTGCCAGCACCATTTCGACAGGCCTCTATGGCTACACCTTC
v_gene: TRBV27; d_gene: TRBD1; j_gene: TRBJ1-1; abundance: NA; CDR3aa: CASRDRGTYTEAFF; CDR3nt: TGTGCCAGCAGGGACAGGGGGACGTACACTGAAGCTTTCTTT
v_gene: TRBV5-1; d_gene: TRBD1; j_gene: TRBJ2-7; abundance: NA; CDR3aa: CASSLSPLQGARSYEQYF; CDR3nt: TGCGCCAGCAGCTTGTCTCCGTTACAGGGGGCAAGGTCCTACGAGCAGTACTTC
v_gene: TRBV29-1; d_gene: NA; j_gene: TRBJ2-3; abundance: NA; CDR3aa: CSAAEGFGDTQYF; CDR3nt: TGCAGCGCCGCGGAAGGATTCGGAGATACGCAGTATTTT
v_gene: TRBV6-4; d_gene: TRBD1; j_gene: TRBJ2-3; abundance: few; CDR3aa: CASSDGETGADTQYF; CDR3nt: TGTGCCAGCAGTGATGGGGAGACAGGGGCCGATACGCAGTATTTT
v_gene: TRBV4-3; d_gene: NA; j_gene: TRBJ2-2; abundance: NA; CDR3aa: CASSSRTAYSTGELFF; CDR3nt: TGCGCCAGCAGCAGCCGGACAGCTTATTCGACCGGGGAGCTGTTTTTT
v_gene: TRBV7-9; d_gene: TRBD1; j_gene: TRBJ2-1; abundance: once; CDR3aa: CASSVPGGSYNEQFF; CDR3nt: TGTGCCAGCAGCGTACCAGGGGGCTCCTACAATGAGCAGTTCTTC
v_gene: TRBV5-4; d_gene: TRBD1; j_gene: TRBJ1-2; abundance: NA; CDR3aa: CASSAQGGYGYTF; CDR3nt: TGTGCCAGCAGCGCACAGGGGGGCTATGGCTACACCTTC
v_gene: TRBV7-6; d_gene: NA; j_gene: TRBJ2-7; abundance: few; CDR3aa: CASSPQGHEQYF; CDR3nt: TGTGCCAGCAGCCCACAGGGCCACGAGCAGTACTTC
v_gene: TRBV7-9; d_gene: TRBD1; j_gene: TRBJ2-1; abundance: NA; CDR3aa: CASSPPGQGDYNEQFF; CDR3nt: TGTGCCAGCAGCCCACCGGGACAGGGGGACTACAATGAGCAGTTCTTC
v_gene: TRBV2; d_gene: TRBD1; j_gene: TRBJ1-1; abundance: NA; CDR3aa: CASRPGGAVTEAFF; CDR3nt: TGTGCCAGCAGACCAGGGGGCGCGGTCACTGAAGCTTTCTTT
v_gene: TRBV7-2; d_gene: NA; j_gene: TRBJ2-1; abundance: NA; CDR3aa: CASSSAGPLPGPTYNEQFF; CDR3nt: TGTGCCAGCAGCTCGGCGGGGCCTCTGCCGGGACCAACCTACAATGAGCAGTTCTTC
v_gene: TRBV4-1; d_gene: TRBD2; j_gene: TRBJ2-3; abundance: NA; CDR3aa: CASSRLAGEADTQYF; CDR3nt: TGCGCCAGCAGCCGGCTAGCGGGAGAGGCAGATACGCAGTATTTT
v_gene: TRBV19; d_gene: TRBD1; j_gene: TRBJ1-2; abundance: few; CDR3aa: CASSPRTGRYGYTF; CDR3nt: TGTGCCAGTAGTCCCCGGACAGGCCGCTATGGCTACACCTTC
v_gene: TRBV9; d_gene: TRBD2; j_gene: TRBJ2-7; abundance: NA; CDR3aa: CASSASSSGLYEQYF; CDR3nt: TGTGCCAGCAGCGCGTCCTCTAGCGGGTTATACGAGCAGTACTTC